This T cell receptor (beta chain) was obtained from a study of regulatory T cells in long-lasting Graves disease (dated by TCRdb to the early 2020s). With regard to the full study: Antithyroid drugs had been taken for less than 3 months by newly diagnosed Graves' disease patients. Peripheral blood TCR sequencing and RNA sequencing compared persistent Graves' disease patients with newly diagnosed Graves' disease patients. The study was conducted in China and was registered as a clinical trial. A total of around 35 samples underwent TCR sequencing: some 13 from persistent and about 20 from newly diagnosed Graves' disease patients. Study-level results and caveats: Patients with persistent disease shared more public clonotypes (under 3,000) than newly diagnosed patients did (more than 900). As a limitation, the authors acknowledged that the small sample size may reduce accuracy. Only the TCR beta chain was sequenced and analyzed. Persistent disease showed preferential use of TRBV28, TRBJ1-2 and TRBJ2-5, whereas newly diagnosed disease favored TRBV20-1 and TRBJ2-1. Only peripheral blood was studied, because thyroid tissue, the primary lesion, was inaccessible. Compared with newly diagnosed patients, patients with persistent Graves' disease had lower TCR Shannon entropy and fewer highly expanded clones, which suggests clonal expansion.

What this sample's time point label stands for: newly diagnosed GD, antithyroid drugs for less than 3 months. For both TCR sequencing and RNA sequencing, RNA was extracted from PBMCs using TRIzol. The diagnosis of Graves' disease was made according to American Thyroid Association guidelines. Patients were recruited from an endocrinology department in Xi'an, China. Each patient gave approximately 9.7 milliliters of peripheral blood, collected in an EDTA anticoagulant tube. Ficoll Paque Plus density gradient separation was used to isolate PBMCs, and no additional T cell sorting was done. An Agilent 2100 Bioanalyzer and agarose gel were used to assess RNA quality, and a NanoDrop 2000 was used to measure RNA concentration. This clonotype was seen many times. It lacks a known antigen. Base qualities are missing; no much larger clone stands one base away. Looking up the germline V gene yields CDR1 SNHLY and CDR2 FYNNEI. Deletion took 2 bases off V and 3 bases off J, with a span of 10 bases between the germline ends. The CDR3, from cysteine to phenylalanine, totals 14 residues. CDR3 DNA only is kept here, 42 bases in frame from base 1.

Libraries were built with multiplex PCR. Data came from an Illumina HiSeq 4000. TCR beta libraries were built with iRepertoire HTBI primers and Arm-PCR amplification of CDR3 regions. PCR products were gel purified before sequencing. The paper's processing steps were these. Across samples, fewer than 70 TRBV and roughly 13 TRBJ segments were identified and used for gene usage analysis of CDR3 amino acid clonotypes. COPE and FqMerger were used to merge the filtered high-quality paired reads into contigs. BLAST was used to align contigs to IMGT TRBV, TRBD and TRBJ reference genes, with CDR3 defined following IMGT. Any clonotype with a frequency above 0.1% was counted as a highly expanded clone. Repertoire diversity was measured by Shannon entropy, and V-J evenness by the Gini coefficient. A clonotype was considered public if more than one individual shared it. TCRdb cleaned the public reads at Q25 with fastp, built clones with MiXCR and kept in-frame beta chains. Here each entry gathers all rows of one CDR3 protein and keeps the most common genes and DNA. The V and J calls follow TCRdb's processing rather than the paper's. Across this sample there are about 540,000 distinct CDR3 sequences, with less than 15% seen only once. Roughly 10% of the sample rests with the top ten.

Separately, the same data were catalogued under a study of T cells in Graves' hyperthyroidism and ophthalmopathy. The second study reports: Graves' hyperthyroidism was defined as stable when no progression to ophthalmopathy occurred over 18 months of follow-up. Hyperthyroidism patients were newly diagnosed, had a disease duration of under 2 months, and were aged 18 to 65 years. The study excluded patients with uncontrolled infections, other autoimmune diseases, pregnancy or lactation. Diagnoses were based on clinical symptoms, serum thyroxine and TRAb, thyroid ultrasound and orbital computed tomography. A first-round RT-PCR of the TCR CDR3 used the HTBI primer set with the Qiagen OneStep RT-PCR kit. Most expanded thyroid clonotypes (frequency above 0.001) were also detected in blood, a finding suggesting that blood repertoires may reflect thyroid immune responses. Ophthalmopathy was separated from stable hyperthyroidism by a 13 V-J signature model, with 85% to 90% sensitivity and about 81% specificity obtained in cross-validation and 80%/75% obtained in testing. In validation, progression to ophthalmopathy was predicted by the model with nearly 71% sensitivity and 72.22% specificity, a median of approximately 7.1 months before onset. To identify distinguishing TCR V-J signatures, a discovery cohort of around 100 patients was used, comprising 40 to 45 with Graves' ophthalmopathy and around 57 with stable Graves' hyperthyroidism. Prospective prediction of ophthalmopathy was tested in an independent validation cohort consisting of 18 hyperthyroidism patients and approximately 16 patients who later progressed to ophthalmopathy. The roughly 99 discovery patients were divided at random into training and test sets in a 7:3 ratio. In more than five Graves' hyperthyroidism patients, the study also compared T-cell repertoires from thyroid tissue with T-cell repertoires from blood. After blood sampling, hyperthyroidism patients were treated with methimazole at a starting dose of 30 mg daily, and ophthalmopathy patients were treated with high-dose intravenous methylprednisolone. The libraries were constructed in a second round of multiplex PCR and then size-selected and purified. Libraries were sequenced paired-end with 100 bp reads on an Illumina HiSeq2000. SOAPnuke was used to process the raw data, throwing out any read that contained adapters or uncalled bases, had a mean Phred below 15, or lacked an exact constant-primer or identifier match. COPE v1.2.5 was used to merge the high-quality paired reads, and each unique nucleotide sequence was defined as a clonotype. MiTCR v1.1 was used to align the clonotypes against IMGT TRBV, TRBD and TRBJ reference segments. Only V-J combinations with frequency above 0.0001, covering 99.2% of repertoires, were analysed. A TCS score was defined as the ratio between F50 (clonal expansion) and ExV (chaos), using BLOSUM62-based TCRdist between CDR3 peptides within each V-J. Welch's t-statistics and random forest reduced 500 to 650 V-J features to 10 to 15, which were used in a naive Bayes classifier (R e1071). No statistical method was used to set the sample size in advance, and investigators knew the group allocation. TCR Vbeta CDR3 sequencing of around 130 peripheral blood samples (over 40 ophthalmopathy, some 75 hyperthyroidism and roughly 17 progressor patients) is reported in the paper.

The specimen was peripheral blood mononuclear cells (PBMCs), collected at new diagnosis, from a patient treated with antithyroid drugs. This sequence originates from a man aged 25-45 years with Graves disease. Donor details come from another sample of the same person, matched by shared clones. The V and J genes are TRBV2 and TRBJ1-1; TRBD1 is a weak D gene call, 5 bases matching. The CDR3 region has the sequence CASSEWGGDTEAFF. The DNA reads as follows: TGTGCCAGCAGTGAATGGGGGGGGGACACTGAAGCTTTCTTT.